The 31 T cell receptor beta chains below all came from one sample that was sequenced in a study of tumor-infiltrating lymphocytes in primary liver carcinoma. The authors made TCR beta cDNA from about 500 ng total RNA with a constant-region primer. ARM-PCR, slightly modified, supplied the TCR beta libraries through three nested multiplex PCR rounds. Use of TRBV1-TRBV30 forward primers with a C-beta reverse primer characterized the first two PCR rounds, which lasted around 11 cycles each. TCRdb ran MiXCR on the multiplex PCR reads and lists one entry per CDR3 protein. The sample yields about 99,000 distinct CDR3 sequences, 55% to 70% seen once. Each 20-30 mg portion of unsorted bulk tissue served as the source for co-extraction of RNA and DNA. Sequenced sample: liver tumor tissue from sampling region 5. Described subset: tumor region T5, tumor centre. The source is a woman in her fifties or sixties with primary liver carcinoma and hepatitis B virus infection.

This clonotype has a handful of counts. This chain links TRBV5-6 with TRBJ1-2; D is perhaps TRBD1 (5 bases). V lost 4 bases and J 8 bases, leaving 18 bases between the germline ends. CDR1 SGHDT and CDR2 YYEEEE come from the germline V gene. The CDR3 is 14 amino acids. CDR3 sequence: CASSAILGAGGYTF. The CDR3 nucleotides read TGTGCCAGCAGCGCTATTCTCGGGGCCGGAGGCTACACCTTC.

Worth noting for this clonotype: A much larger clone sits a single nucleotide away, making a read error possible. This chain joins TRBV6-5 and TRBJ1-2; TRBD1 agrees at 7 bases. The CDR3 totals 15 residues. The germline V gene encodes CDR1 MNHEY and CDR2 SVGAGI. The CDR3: CASSWTGPKNYGCTF. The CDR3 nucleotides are TGTGCCAGCAGTTGGACAGGCCCAAAGAACTATGGCTGCACCTTC.

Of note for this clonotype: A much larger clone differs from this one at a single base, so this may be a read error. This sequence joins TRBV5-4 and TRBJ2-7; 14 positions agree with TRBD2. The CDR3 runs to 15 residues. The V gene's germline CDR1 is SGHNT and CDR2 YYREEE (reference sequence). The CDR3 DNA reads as TGTGTCAGCAGCTACGGGACTAGCGGGAGTAACGAGCAGTACTTC. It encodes CVSSYGTSGSNEQYF.

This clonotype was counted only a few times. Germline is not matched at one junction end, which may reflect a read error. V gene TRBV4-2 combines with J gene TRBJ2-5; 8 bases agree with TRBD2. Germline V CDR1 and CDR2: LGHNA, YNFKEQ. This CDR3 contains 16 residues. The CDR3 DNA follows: TGTGCCGGCAGCCAAGCCTGGCGGGAGGCCCAAGAGACCCAGTACTTC. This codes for CAGSQAWREAQETQYF.

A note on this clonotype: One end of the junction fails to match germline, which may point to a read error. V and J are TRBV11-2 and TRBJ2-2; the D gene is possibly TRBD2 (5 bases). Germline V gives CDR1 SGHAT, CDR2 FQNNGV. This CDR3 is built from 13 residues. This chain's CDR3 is CVSSLDRAGELYF. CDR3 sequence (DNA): TGTGTCAGCAGCTTAGATAGGGCTGGGGAGCTGTATTTT. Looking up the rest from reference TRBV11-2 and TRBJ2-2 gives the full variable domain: EAGVAQSPRYKIIEKRQSVAFWCNPISGHATLYWYQQILGQGPKLLIQFQNNGVVDDSQLPKDRFSAERLKGVDSTLKIQPAKLEDSAVYLCVSSLDRAGELYFGEGSRLTVL.

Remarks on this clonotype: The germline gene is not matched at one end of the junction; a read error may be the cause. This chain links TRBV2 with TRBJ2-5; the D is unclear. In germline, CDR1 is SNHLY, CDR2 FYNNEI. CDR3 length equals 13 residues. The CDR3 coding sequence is TGTGCCAGCAGTGGCAGCCCGCAAGGGACCCAGTACTTC. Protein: CASSGSPQGTQYF.

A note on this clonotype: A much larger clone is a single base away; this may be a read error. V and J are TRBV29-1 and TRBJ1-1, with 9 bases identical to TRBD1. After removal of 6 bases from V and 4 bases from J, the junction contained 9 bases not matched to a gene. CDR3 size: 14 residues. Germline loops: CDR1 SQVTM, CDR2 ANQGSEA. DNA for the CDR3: TGCAGCGTGCTCAACAGGGGGCCGATCACTGAAGCTTTCTTT. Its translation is CSVLNRGPITEAFF. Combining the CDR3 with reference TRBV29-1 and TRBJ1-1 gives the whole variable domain SAVISQKPSRDICQRGTSLTIQCQVDSQVTMMFWYRQQPGQSLTLIATANQGSEATYESGFVIDKFPISRPNLTFSTLTVSNMSPEDSSIYLCSVLNRGPITEAFFGQGTRLTVV.

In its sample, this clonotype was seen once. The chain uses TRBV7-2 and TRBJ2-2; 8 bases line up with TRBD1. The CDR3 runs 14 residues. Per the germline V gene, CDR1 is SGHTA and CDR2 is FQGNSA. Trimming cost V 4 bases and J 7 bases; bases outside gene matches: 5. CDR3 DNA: TGTGCCAGCAGCTCCGGACAGGGTATCGGGGAGCTGTTTTTT. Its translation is CASSSGQGIGELFF.

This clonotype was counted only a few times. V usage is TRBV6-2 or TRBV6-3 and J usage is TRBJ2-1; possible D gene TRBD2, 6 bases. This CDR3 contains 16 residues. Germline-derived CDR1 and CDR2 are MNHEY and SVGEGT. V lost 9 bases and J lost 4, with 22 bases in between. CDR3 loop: CASTYSIRTTYNEQFF. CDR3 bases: TGTGCCAGTACTTACTCGATCAGGACTACATACAATGAGCAGTTCTTC.

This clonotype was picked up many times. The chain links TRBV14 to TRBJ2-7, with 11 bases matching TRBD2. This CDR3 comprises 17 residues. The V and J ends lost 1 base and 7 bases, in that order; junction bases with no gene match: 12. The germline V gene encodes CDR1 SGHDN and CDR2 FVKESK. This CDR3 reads CASSQVLAGVYQGEQYF. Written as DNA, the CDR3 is TGTGCCAGCAGCCAAGTACTAGCGGGAGTTTATCAAGGAGAGCAGTACTTC.

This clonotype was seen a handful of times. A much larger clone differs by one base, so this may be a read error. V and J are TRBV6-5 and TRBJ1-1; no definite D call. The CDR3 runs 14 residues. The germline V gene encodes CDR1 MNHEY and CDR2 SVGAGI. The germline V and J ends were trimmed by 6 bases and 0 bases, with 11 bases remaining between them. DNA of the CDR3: TGTGCCAGCAGCTCACGACTGATGAACACTGAAGCTTTCTTT. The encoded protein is CASSSRLMNTEAFF.

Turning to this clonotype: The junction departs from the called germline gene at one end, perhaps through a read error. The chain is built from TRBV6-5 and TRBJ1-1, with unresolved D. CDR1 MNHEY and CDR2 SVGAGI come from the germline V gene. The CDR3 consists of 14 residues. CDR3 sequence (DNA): TGTGCCACCAGTTCCTACGACTGGAACACTGAAGCATACTTT. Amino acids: CATSSYDWNTEAYF.

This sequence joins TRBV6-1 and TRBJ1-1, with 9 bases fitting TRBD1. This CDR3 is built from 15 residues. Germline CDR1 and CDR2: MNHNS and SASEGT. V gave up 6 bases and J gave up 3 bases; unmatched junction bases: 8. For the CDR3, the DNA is TGTGCCAGCAGGACCGGGACAGGGCTGGACACTGAAGCTTTCTTT. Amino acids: CASRTGTGLDTEAFF.

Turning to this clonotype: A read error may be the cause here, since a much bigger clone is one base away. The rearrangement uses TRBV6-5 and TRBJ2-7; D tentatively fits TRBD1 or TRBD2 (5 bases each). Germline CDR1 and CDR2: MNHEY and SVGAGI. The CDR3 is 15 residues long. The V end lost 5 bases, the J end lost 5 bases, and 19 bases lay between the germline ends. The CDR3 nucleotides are TGTGCCAGCAGTCAGGCCGGGACCGCCATGGACGAGCAGTACTTC. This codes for CASSQAGTAMDEQYF.

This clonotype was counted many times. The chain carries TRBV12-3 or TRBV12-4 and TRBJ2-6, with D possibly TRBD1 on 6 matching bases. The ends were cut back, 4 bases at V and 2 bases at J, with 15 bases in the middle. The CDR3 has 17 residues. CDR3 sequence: CASSSTPGATGANVLTF. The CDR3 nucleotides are TGTGCCAGCAGTTCGACTCCAGGGGCGACTGGGGCCAACGTCCTGACTTTC.

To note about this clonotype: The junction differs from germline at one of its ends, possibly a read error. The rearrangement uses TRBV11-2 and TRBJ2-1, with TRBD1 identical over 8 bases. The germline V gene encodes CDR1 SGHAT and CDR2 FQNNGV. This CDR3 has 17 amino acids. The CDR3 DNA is TGTGCCAGCAGCTTAACCCATGGACAGGGCTACAGGGGTGAGGAGTTCTTC. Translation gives CASSLTHGQGYRGEEFF.

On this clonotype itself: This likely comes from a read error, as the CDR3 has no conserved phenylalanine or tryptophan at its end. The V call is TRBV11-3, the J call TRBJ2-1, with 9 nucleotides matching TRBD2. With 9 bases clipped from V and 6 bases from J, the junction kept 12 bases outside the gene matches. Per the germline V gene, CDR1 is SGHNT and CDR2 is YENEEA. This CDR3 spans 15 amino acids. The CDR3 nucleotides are TGTGCCAGTAGCCTTAGCGGGAGTCCCGGCAATGAGCAGTTCTCC. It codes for CASSLSGSPGNEQFS.

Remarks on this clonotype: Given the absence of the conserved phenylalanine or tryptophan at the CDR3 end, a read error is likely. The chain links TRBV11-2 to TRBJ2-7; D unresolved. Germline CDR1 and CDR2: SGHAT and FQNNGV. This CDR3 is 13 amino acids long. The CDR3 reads CASSADKAHEQYL. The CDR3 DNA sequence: TGCGCCAGCAGCGCCGACAAGGCCCACGAGCAGTACTTG.

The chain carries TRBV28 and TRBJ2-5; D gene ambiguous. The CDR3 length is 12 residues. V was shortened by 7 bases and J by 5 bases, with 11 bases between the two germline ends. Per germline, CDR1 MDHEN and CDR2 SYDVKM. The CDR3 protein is CASNAITETQYF. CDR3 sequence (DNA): TGTGCCAGCAATGCCATAACCGAGACCCAGTACTTC.

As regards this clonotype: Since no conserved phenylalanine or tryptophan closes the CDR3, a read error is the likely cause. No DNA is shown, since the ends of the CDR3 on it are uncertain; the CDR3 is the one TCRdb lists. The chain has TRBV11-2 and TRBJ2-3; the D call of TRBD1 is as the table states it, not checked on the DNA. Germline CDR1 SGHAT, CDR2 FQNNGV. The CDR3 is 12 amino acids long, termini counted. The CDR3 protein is CASSPWADTLYY.

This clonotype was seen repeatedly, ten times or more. The CDR3 DNA reads as TGTGCCAGCAGGCCTCGCGGGGACAGCGTCTATGGCTACACCTTC. Translated, it gives CASRPRGDSVYGYTF. This rearrangement joins TRBV6-5 to TRBJ1-2, with TRBD1 matching over 7 bases. CDR1 is MNHEY, CDR2 SVGAGI, per germline. J was trimmed by 4 bases and V by 6 bases; bases with no gene match: 11. This CDR3 spans 15 amino acids.

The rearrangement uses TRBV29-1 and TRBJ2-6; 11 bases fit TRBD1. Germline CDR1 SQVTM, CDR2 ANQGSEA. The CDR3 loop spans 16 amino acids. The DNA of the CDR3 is TGCATCGCCGGGACAGGGGGTGTTTCTGGGGCCAACGTCCTGACTTTC. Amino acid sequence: CIAGTGGVSGANVLTF.

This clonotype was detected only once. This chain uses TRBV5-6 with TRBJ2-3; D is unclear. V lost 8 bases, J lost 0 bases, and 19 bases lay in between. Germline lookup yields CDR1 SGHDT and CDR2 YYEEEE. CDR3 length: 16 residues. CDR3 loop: CARSLLGTSSTDTQYF. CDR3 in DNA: TGTGCCAGGAGTTTGTTAGGCACCTCTAGCACAGATACGCAGTATTTT.

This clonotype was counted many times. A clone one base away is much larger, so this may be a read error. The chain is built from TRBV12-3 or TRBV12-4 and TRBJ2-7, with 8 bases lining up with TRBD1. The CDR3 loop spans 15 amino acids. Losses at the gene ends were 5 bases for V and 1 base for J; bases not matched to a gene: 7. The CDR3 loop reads CASSPGRGRSYEQYF. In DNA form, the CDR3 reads TGTGCCAGCAGTCCAGGCAGGGGGCGGTCCTACGAGCAGTACTTC.

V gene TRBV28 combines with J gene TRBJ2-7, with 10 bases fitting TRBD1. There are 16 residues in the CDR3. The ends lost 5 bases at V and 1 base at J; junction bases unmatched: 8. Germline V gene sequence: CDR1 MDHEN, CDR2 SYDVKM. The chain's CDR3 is CASSATGTGVSYEQYF. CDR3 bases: TGTGCCAGCAGTGCTACCGGGACAGGGGTTTCCTACGAGCAGTACTTC.

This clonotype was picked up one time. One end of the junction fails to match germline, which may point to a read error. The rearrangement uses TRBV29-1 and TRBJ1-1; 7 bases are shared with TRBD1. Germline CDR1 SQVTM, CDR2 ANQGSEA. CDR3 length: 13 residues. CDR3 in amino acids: CSVPAGTEVAAFF. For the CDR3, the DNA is TGTAGCGTTCCGGCCGGGACAGAGGTTGCGGCTTTCTTT.

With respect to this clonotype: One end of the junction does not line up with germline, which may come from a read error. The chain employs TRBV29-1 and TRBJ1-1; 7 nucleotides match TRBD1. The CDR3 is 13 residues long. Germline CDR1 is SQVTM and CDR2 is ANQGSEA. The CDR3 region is CCGGTAMKTEAFF. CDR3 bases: TGCTGCGGAGGGACAGCCATGAAGACTGAAGCTTTCTTT.

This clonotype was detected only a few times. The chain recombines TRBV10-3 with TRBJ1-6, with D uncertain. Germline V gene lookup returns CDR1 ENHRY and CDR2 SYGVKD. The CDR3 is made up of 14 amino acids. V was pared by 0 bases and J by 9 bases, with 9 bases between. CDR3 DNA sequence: TGTGCCATCAGTGAGTCGGCCACGGGTTCACCCCTCCACTTT. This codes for CAISESATGSPLHF.

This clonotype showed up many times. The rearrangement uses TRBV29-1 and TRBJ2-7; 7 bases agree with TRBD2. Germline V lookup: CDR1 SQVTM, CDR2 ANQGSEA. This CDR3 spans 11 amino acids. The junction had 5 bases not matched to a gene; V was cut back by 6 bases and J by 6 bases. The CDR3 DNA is TGCAGCGTCGGACTAGTCCGCGAGCAGTACTTC. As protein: CSVGLVREQYF.

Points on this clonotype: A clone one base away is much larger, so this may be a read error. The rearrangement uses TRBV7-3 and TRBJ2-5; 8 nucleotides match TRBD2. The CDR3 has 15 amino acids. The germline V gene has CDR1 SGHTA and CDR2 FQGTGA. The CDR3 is CARSSAGGFQETQYF. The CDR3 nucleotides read TGTGCCCGCAGCTCGGCGGGAGGATTCCAAGAGACCCAGTACTTC. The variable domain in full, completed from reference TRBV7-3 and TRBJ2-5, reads GAGVSQTPSNKVTEKGKYVELRCDPISGHTALYWYRQSLGQGPEFLIYFQGTGAADDSGLPNDRFFAVRPEGSVSTLKIQRTERGDSAVYLCARSSAGGFQETQYFGPGTRLLVL.

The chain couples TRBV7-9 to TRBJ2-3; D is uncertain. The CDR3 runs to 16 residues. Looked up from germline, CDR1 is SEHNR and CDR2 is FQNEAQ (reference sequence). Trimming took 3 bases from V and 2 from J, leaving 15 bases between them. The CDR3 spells CASSLGGESHTDTQYF. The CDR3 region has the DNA TGTGCCAGCAGCTTGGGCGGAGAGTCGCACACAGATACGCAGTATTTT. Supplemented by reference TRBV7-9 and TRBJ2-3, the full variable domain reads DTGVSQNPRHKITKRGQNVTFRCDPISEHNRLYWYRQTLGQGPEFLTYFQNEAQLEKSRLLSDRFSAERPKGSFSTLEIQRTEQGDSAMYLCASSLGGESHTDTQYFGPGTRLTVL.